This T cell receptor beta chain was obtained from a study of T cell responses to AZD1222 COVID-19 vaccine. Clones were sequenced by immunoSEQ multiplex PCR, and TCRdb holds only the in-frame ones, with some missing. Of about 100,000 clones listed, more than 90% were seen once; the top ten hold roughly 1.1%. The CDR3 extends over 15 amino acids. V was pared by 5 bases and J by 0 bases, with 13 bases between. CDR1 and CDR2 (germline): SGHNT, YENEEA. Points from the study as a whole: Donor demographics were predominantly white British with a female majority; clonal diversity may be underestimated. A rise in Spike-specific TCR breadth and depth followed two AZD1222 doses. Baseline seropositivity occurred in only six AZD1222 recipients.

Worth noting for this clone: Its antigen is as yet unknown.

The V gene is TRBV11-3, the J gene TRBJ1-2; D not resolved. The sequences come from peripheral blood, collected on day 0 of AZD1222 vaccination. The TCR sequence derives from an adult in good health. The CDR3 nucleotides are TGTGCCAGCAGCCGTACAGAATTGGCTAACTATGGCTACACCTTC. It yields the protein CASSRTELANYGYTF.